This is a list of T cell receptor beta chains from one sample in a study of blood T cells in healthy people across ages. TCRdb ran MiXCR on the 5' RACE reads and lists one entry per CDR3 protein. The sample contains around 1,000,000 distinct CDR3 sequences, around two fifths of which appear only once. Sequenced input: blood. These receptor sequences come from a young man in good health. The CDR3 runs from the conserved cysteine through the conserved F or W. A D gene is named only where the DNA matches it firmly. Clone size is stated in some rows and not others, as once, few, many or a class when expanded.

J	size	V	D	CDR3	DNA
TRBJ2-4	.	TRBV4-1	.	CASSHITGPKNIQYF	TGCGCCAGCAGCCATATTACAGGCCCCAAAAACATTCAGTACTTC
TRBJ1-2	few	TRBV5-1	.	CASREAARTSNYGYTF	TGCGCCAGCAGGGAGGCCGCCAGGACGTCTAACTATGGCTACACCTTC
TRBJ1-1	.	TRBV20-1	.	CSASASGSGNTEAFF	TGCAGTGCTTCAGCCAGCGGAAGTGGGAATACTGAAGCTTTCTTT
TRBJ1-1	few	TRBV6-6	.	CASSYSREDTEAFF	TGTGCCAGCAGTTACTCCAGGGAGGACACTGAAGCTTTCTTT
TRBJ1-1	.	TRBV20-1	.	CSARDGSAGWAEAFF	TGCAGTGCTAGAGATGGATCGGCCGGCTGGGCTGAAGCTTTCTTT
TRBJ2-1	once	TRBV20-1	.	CSAAAQVSNEQFF	TGCAGTGCTGCTGCACAAGTTTCCAATGAGCAGTTCTTC
TRBJ2-1	.	TRBV20-1	.	CSARDKGSYNEQFF	TGCAGTGCTAGAGATAAAGGATCCTACAATGAGCAGTTCTTC
TRBJ2-7	.	TRBV3-1	TRBD1	CASSQDGTGGEQYF	TGTGCCAGCAGCCAAGATGGAACAGGGGGCGAGCAGTACTTC
TRBJ2-3	few	TRBV12-5	.	CASGFIIDGVRSRVADTQYF	TGTGCTAGTGGTTTTATCATAGATGGCGTGCGGAGTAGAGTCGCAGATACGCAGTATTTT
TRBJ1-2	many	TRBV4-1	.	CASSQVLGDYGYTF	TGCGCCAGCAGCCAAGTTCTCGGTGACTATGGCTACACCTTC
TRBJ2-7	.	TRBV7-9	.	CASSLELAPLVEQYF	TGTGCCAGCAGCTTAGAGCTAGCCCCTCTAGTCGAGCAGTACTTC
TRBJ2-3	.	TRBV15	TRBD2	CATSRDGLAGIRTDTQYF	TGTGCCACCAGCAGAGATGGACTAGCGGGGATAAGGACAGATACGCAGTATTTT
TRBJ1-3	.	TRBV2	.	CASSADRGNTIYF	TGTGCCAGCAGTGCGGACCGCGGAAACACCATATATTTT
TRBJ2-3	many	TRBV20-1	.	CSARERAPNTDTQYF	TGCAGTGCTAGAGAGAGGGCCCCGAACACAGATACGCAGTATTTT
TRBJ2-2	few	TRBV3-1	.	CASSQTRQENTGELFF	TGTGCCAGCAGCCAAACCAGGCAGGAGAACACCGGGGAGCTGTTTTTT
TRBJ1-2	.	TRBV28	TRBD1	CASTSGLGRGRGDYGYTF	TGTGCCAGCACCTCGGGGCTAGGCAGGGGGCGCGGGGACTATGGCTACACCTTC
TRBJ2-3	few	TRBV7-3	.	CASSLREPSTDTQYF	TGTGCCAGCAGCTTACGGGAGCCTAGCACAGATACGCAGTATTTT
TRBJ1-5	.	TRBV12-3/TRBV12-4	.	CASTQSHGDNNQPQHF	TGTGCCAGCACCCAGAGTCACGGGGACAACAATCAGCCCCAGCATTTT
TRBJ2-7	.	TRBV3-1	.	CASSQGGPGWGEQYF	TGTGCCAGCAGCCAAGGAGGGCCGGGATGGGGTGAGCAGTACTTC
TRBJ2-5	few	TRBV12-3/TRBV12-4	.	CASSPGGGQGYNEQYF	TGTGCCAGCAGCCCCGGGGGGGGACAGGGCTACAATGAGCAGTACTTC